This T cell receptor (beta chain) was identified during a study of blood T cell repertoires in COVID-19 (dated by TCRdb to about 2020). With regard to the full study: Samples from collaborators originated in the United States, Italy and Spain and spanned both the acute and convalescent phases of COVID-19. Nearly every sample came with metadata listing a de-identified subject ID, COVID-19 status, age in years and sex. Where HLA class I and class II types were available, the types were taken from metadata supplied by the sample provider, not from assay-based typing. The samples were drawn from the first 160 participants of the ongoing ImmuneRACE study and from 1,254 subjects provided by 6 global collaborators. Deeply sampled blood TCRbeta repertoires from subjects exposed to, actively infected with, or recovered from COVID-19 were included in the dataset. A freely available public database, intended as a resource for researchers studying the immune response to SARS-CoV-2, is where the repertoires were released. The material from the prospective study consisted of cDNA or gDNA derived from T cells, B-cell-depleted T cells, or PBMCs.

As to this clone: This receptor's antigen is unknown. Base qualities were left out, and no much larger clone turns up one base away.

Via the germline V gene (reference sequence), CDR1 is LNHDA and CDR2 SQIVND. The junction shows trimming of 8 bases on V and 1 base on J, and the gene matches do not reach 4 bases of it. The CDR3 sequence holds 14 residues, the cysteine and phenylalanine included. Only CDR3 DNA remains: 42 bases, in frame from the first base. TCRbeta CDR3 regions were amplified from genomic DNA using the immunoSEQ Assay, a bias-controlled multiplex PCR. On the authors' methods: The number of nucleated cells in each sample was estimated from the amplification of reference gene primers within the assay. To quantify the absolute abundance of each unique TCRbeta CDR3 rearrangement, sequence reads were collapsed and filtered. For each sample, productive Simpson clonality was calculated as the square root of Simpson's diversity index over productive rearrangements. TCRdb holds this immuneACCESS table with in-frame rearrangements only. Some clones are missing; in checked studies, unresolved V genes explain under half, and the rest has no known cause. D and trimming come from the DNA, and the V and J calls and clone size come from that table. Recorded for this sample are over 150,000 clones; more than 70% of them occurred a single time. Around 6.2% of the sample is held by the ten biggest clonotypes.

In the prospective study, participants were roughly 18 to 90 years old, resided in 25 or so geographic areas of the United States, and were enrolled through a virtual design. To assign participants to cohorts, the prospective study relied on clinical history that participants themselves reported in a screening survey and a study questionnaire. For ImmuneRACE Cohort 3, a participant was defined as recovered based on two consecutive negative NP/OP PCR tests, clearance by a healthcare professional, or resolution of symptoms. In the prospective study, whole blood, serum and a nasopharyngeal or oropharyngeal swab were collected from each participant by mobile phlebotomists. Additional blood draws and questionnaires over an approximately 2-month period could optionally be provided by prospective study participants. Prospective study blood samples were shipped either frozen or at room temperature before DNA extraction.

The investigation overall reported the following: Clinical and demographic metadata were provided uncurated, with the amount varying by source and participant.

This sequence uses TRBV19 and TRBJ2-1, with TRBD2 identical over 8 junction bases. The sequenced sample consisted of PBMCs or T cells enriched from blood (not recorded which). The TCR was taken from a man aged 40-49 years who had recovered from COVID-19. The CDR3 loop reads CASGIAGSYNEQFF. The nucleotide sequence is TGTGCCAGTGGGATAGCGGGATCCTACAATGAGCAGTTCTTC. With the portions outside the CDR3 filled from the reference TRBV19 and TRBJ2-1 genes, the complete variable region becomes DGGITQSPKYLFRKEGQNVTLSCEQNLNHDAMYWYRQDPGQGLRLIYYSQIVNDFQKGDIAEGYSVSREKKESFPLTVTSAQKNPTAFYLCASGIAGSYNEQFFGPGTRLTVL.